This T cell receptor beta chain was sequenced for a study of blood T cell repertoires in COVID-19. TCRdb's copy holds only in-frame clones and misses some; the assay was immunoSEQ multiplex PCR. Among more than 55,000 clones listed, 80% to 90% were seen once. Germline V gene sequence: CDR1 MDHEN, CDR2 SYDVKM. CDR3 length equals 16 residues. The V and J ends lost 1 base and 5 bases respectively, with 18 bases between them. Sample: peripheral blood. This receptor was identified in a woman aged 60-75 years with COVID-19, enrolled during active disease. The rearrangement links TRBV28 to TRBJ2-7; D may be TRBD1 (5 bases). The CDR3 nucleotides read TGTGCCAGCAGTTTATTCGGCAGGGAATTATACGACGAGCAGTACTTC. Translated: CASSLFGRELYDEQYF.